Below, 18 T cell receptor beta chains from the same sample are listed, as sequenced in a study of T cell responses to AZD1222 COVID-19 vaccine. Clones were sequenced by immunoSEQ multiplex PCR, and TCRdb holds only the in-frame ones, with some missing. The sample has tens of thousands of clones, around 90% seen once. The sequencing used peripheral blood, collected 28 days after the second AZD1222 dose. These receptors all stem from an adult who received the AZD1222 COVID-19 vaccine.

This clone was found once. This chain joins TRBV19 and TRBJ1-2; D remains unclear. This CDR3 region has 11 residues. V lost 5 bases and J lost 8, with 9 bases in between. Germline-derived CDR1 and CDR2 are LNHDA and SQIVND (reference sequence). The DNA for the CDR3 is TGTGCCAGTAGTCTGGAAGGCGGCTACACCTTC. This sequence encodes CASSLEGGYTF.

The V call is TRBV6-1, the J call TRBJ1-2; the D gene is possibly TRBD1 (6 bases). This CDR3 contains 14 residues. The germline V and J ends were trimmed by 2 bases and 3 bases, with 10 bases remaining between them. Germline V gene sequence: CDR1 MNHNS, CDR2 SASEGT. CDR3 sequence (DNA): TGTGCCAGCAGTGAATACGCAGGGGACTATGGCTACACCTTC. It codes for CASSEYAGDYGYTF.

This clone appeared a single time. The chain employs TRBV11-2 and TRBJ2-5; 12 bases align to TRBD2. V was clipped by 6 bases and J by 7 bases; unmatched bases: 6. The CDR3 loop spans 14 amino acids. Germline assignment: CDR1 SGHAT and CDR2 FQNNGV. The CDR3 bases are TGTGCCAGCAGTCGGACTAGCGGGGTTGCGACCCAGTACTTC. Its translation is CASSRTSGVATQYF.

This rearrangement joins TRBV20-1 to TRBJ1-4; D remains unclear. The germline V gene encodes CDR1 DFQATT and CDR2 SNEGSKA (reference sequence). The V end was cut by 5 bases, the J end by 5 bases, with 6 bases between. This CDR3 is 11 amino acids long. CDR3 nucleotides: TGCAGTGCTGGATTCAATGAAAAACTGTTTTTT. Translated: CSAGFNEKLFF.

The CDR3 loop is CASGNRGGYLGGYTF. CDR3 DNA: TGTGCCAGCGGCAACAGGGGCGGCTACTTGGGAGGCTACACCTTC. The chain is built from TRBV7-9 and TRBJ1-2; 7 bases are a match to TRBD1. Trimming cost V 8 bases and J 8 bases; bases outside gene matches: 17. The CDR3 spans 15 residues. Germline values: CDR1 SEHNR, CDR2 FQNEAQ (reference sequence).

The chain is built from TRBV27 and TRBJ2-3; 9 nucleotides line up with TRBD1. Trimming took 6 bases from V and 5 from J; bases not matched to a gene: 6. This CDR3 has 14 amino acids. Per germline, CDR1 MNHEY and CDR2 SMNVEV (reference sequence). The CDR3 loop reads CASRYRGQLDTQYF. Here the CDR3 DNA reads TGTGCCAGCAGGTACAGGGGGCAGTTAGATACGCAGTATTTT.

The gene calls are TRBV7-8 and TRBJ1-2; D remains unclear. CDR3 length: 12 residues. V was shortened by 5 bases and J by 6 bases, with 10 bases between the two germline ends. The germline V gene encodes CDR1 SGHVS and CDR2 FQNEAQ. Written as DNA, the CDR3 is TGTGCCAGCAGCCCAGAGATGGATGGCTACACCTTC. This gives the protein CASSPEMDGYTF.

The chain couples TRBV6-5 to TRBJ1-2, with D possibly being TRBD1 (5 bases). CDR1 and CDR2 from the germline V gene are MNHEY and SVGAGI. V shed 7 bases and J shed 8 bases, with 17 bases lying between them. There are 13 residues in the CDR3. The CDR3 bases are TGTGCCAGCATTGGACTATCAGGGTCAGGCTACACCTTC. This encodes CASIGLSGSGYTF.

The chain joins TRBV6-5 to TRBJ2-7; TRBD2 aligns across 12 bases. CDR1 and CDR2 (germline): MNHEY, SVGAGI. The V segment lost 4 bases and the J segment 7 bases; nucleotides outside the gene matches: 8. This CDR3 contains 15 residues. DNA of the CDR3: TGTGCCAGCAGTTCCCCTAGCGGGGGGGCAGGAGAGCAGTACTTC. This encodes CASSSPSGGAGEQYF.

The rearrangement links TRBV14 to TRBJ1-3; D is uncertain. With 2 bases removed from V and 1 base from J, the gap between germline ends came to 6 bases. This CDR3 has 14 residues. Germline V gene sequence: CDR1 SGHDN, CDR2 FVKESK. CDR3 protein: CASSQQGSGNTIYF. CDR3 nucleotide sequence: TGTGCCAGCAGCCAACAAGGGTCTGGAAACACCATATATTTT. Combining the CDR3 with reference TRBV14 and TRBJ1-3 gives the whole variable domain EAGVTQFPSHSVIEKGQTVTLRCDPISGHDNLYWYRRVMGKEIKFLLHFVKESKQDESGMPNNRFLAERTGGTYSTLKVQPAELEDSGVYFCASSQQGSGNTIYFGEGSWLTVV.

J is TRBJ2-2 and V is TRBV10-1; D uncertain. The CDR3 has 13 amino acids. Trimming pared 3 bases from V and 2 bases from J, leaving 4 bases between. Germline loops: CDR1 WNHNN, CDR2 SYGVQD (reference sequence). This chain's CDR3 is CASSDINTGELFF. The CDR3 region has the DNA TGCGCCAGCAGTGATATCAACACCGGGGAGCTGTTTTTT.

V and J are TRBV3-1 (or the pseudogene TRBV3-2) and TRBJ2-3; D gene uncertain. Germline CDR1 LGHDT, CDR2 YNNKEL (reference sequence). CDR3 length: 13 residues. V was pared by 6 bases and J by 6 bases, with 13 bases between. Here the CDR3 DNA reads TGTGCCAGCAGAACCCGGTGGTCTGATACGCAGTATTTT. Encoded protein: CASRTRWSDTQYF.

This clone was found once. The V call is TRBV5-1, the J call TRBJ1-2, with 7 bases identical to TRBD1. The CDR3 spans 12 residues. With 4 bases clipped from V and 10 bases from J, the junction kept 7 bases outside the gene matches. CDR1 is SGHRS and CDR2 is YFSETQ in the germline V gene. The DNA of the CDR3 is TGCGCCAGCAGCCCCGGACAGGATGTCTACACCTTC. It is translated as CASSPGQDVYTF.

The chain uses TRBV5-1 and TRBJ2-7; 9 nucleotides match TRBD2. The germline gives CDR1 SGHRS, CDR2 YFSETQ. The CDR3 spans 18 residues. Trimming at V came to 2 bases and at J to 6 bases, leaving 18 bases not matched to a gene. CDR3 coding DNA: TGCGCCAGCAGCTTAGGCGGGGGGGCGAAACGGGGTCTTCTCGAGCAGTACTTC. Its protein product is CASSLGGGAKRGLLEQYF.

This chain joins TRBV6-5 and TRBJ1-2; 7 bases line up with TRBD1. Germline V gene lookup returns CDR1 MNHEY and CDR2 SVGAGI. The CDR3 covers 14 residues. The V and J ends lost 7 bases and 4 bases, in that order; junction bases with no gene match: 9. CDR3 sequence: CASTSEQGSYGYTF. CDR3 sequence (DNA): TGTGCCAGCACCAGCGAACAGGGGTCCTATGGCTACACCTTC.

The V gene is TRBV12-5, the J gene TRBJ1-6; D remains unclear. V was shortened by 7 bases and J by 7 bases, with 11 bases between the two germline ends. This CDR3 comprises 13 residues. In germline, CDR1 is LGHNT, CDR2 FRNRAP. CDR3 amino acids: CASARTLNSPLHF. The CDR3 nucleotides read TGTGCTAGTGCCCGGACCCTCAATTCACCCCTCCACTTT.

The V and J genes are TRBV5-6 and TRBJ1-5, with no clear D. V lost 2 bases and J lost 2, with 11 bases in between. The germline V gene encodes CDR1 SGHDT and CDR2 YYEEEE. The CDR3 is 15 residues long. The CDR3 region is CASSFSSAGNQPQHF. CDR3 nucleotides: TGTGCCAGCAGCTTCTCTAGCGCTGGCAATCAGCCCCAGCATTTT. The complete variable domain, with remaining parts taken from reference TRBV5-6 and TRBJ1-5, reads DAGVTQSPTHLIKTRGQQVTLRCSPKSGHDTVSWYQQALGQGPQFIFQYYEEEERQRGNFPDRFSGHQFPNYSSELNVNALLLGDSALYLCASSFSSAGNQPQHFGDGTRLSIL.

The V call is TRBV10-2, the J call TRBJ2-1; TRBD2 matches at 16 bases. Germline V lookup: CDR1 WSHSY, CDR2 SAAADI. V shed 3 bases, J shed 7 bases, and the junction held 3 bases outside the gene matches. The CDR3 contains 16 residues. CDR3 loop: CASSDRGLAGGNEQFF. The CDR3 coding sequence is TGCGCCAGCAGTGACAGGGGACTAGCGGGGGGGAATGAGCAGTTCTTC.